This T cell receptor beta chain derives from a study of a mutant IDH1 vaccine in newly diagnosed glioma. For the study at large: Pretreatment consisted of radiotherapy, temozolomide, or both, with most receiving both.

Concerning this clone itself: Its antigen is not identified. A junction end diverges from the germline sequence, so it may reflect a read error.

Some clones are missing from TCRdb's copy, which holds only in-frame ones; the method was immunoSEQ multiplex PCR. The sample comprises about 46,000 clones, over 60% of which are singletons, and 1.8% rests with the top ten. Germline V gene sequence: CDR1 MNHNS, CDR2 SASEGT. This CDR3 contains 10 residues. Whole-study findings and limits: Variations in leading peripheral T cell clonotypes appeared to have no connection with pseudoprogression. Researchers report vaccine-induced immune responses in approximately 93% of patients.

Noted time point: baseline, week 1 (first vaccination visit). The treatment: pre-vaccination baseline after standard-of-care therapy. This receptor was obtained from a woman aged 35 to 49 with glioma. The source material was PBMCs, sampled from a glioma patient treated with radiotherapy, temozolomide or both. The chain carries TRBV6-1 and TRBJ2-4; D may be TRBD1 (6 bases). DNA of the CDR3: TGTGCCAGCAGCCTCCGGGACACCAGCTTC. Its translation is CASSLRDTSF.